This T cell receptor beta chain was identified in a study of cytomegalovirus exposure and HLA in healthy donors. Study outcomes and limitations: Fewer than 200 TCR beta chains were listed as cytomegalovirus-associated. In vitro confirmation showed a few CMV-associated chains to be CMV antigen specific.

Germline-derived CDR1 and CDR2 are SGHNT and YYREEE (reference sequence). V was clipped by 4 bases and J by 1 base, with 7 bases between them. This CDR3 has 13 residues. TCRdb keeps only in-frame clones here, not all; method: immunoSEQ multiplex PCR. The table records fewer than 200,000 clones, more than 80% of them present only once. As regards this clone: Its antigen is as yet unknown.

The TCR was taken from a woman under 30 in good health and CMV-seropositive. The sequenced material came from PBMCs. V usage is TRBV5-4 and J usage is TRBJ2-3; no clear D. CDR3 sequence: CASSLSGTDTQYF. CDR3 nucleotide sequence: TGTGCCAGCAGCCTTTCGGGCACAGATACGCAGTATTTT.